This entry concerns a single T cell receptor (beta chain). Profiled with immunoSEQ multiplex PCR; TCRdb holds only in-frame clones, not every one. The sample shows approximately 89,000 clones, around 80% of them seen only once. J was trimmed by 3 bases and V by 3 bases; bases with no gene match: 3. This CDR3 region has 15 residues. Germline loops: CDR1 SGHTA, CDR2 FQGTGA. The source of the sample is a study of T cells in localized non-small cell lung cancer. The J gene is TRBJ2-2, the V gene TRBV7-3, with TRBD1 matching 8 bases. The receptor was isolated from a man between 40 and 70 years old with stage II squamous cell lung carcinoma. The source was PBMCs, collected before any cancer treatment. As DNA, the CDR3 is TGTGCCAGCAGCTTTAGACAGGGGCACACCGGGGAGCTGTTTTTT. Translated, it gives CASSFRQGHTGELFF. Supplemented by reference TRBV7-3 and TRBJ2-2, the full variable domain reads GAGVSQTPSNKVTEKGKYVELRCDPISGHTALYWYRQSLGQGPEFLIYFQGTGAADDSGLPNDRFFAVRPEGSVSTLKIQRTERGDSAVYLCASSFRQGHTGELFFGEGSRLTVL.